Listed below are T cell receptor beta chains from one sample, sequenced in a study of cytomegalovirus exposure and HLA in healthy donors. Sequencing was performed with immunoSEQ multiplex PCR; in TCRdb, only in-frame clones are kept and a portion is missing. The table includes approximately 140,000 clones, around 80% detected once. Sequencing was performed on PBMCs. All receptors derive from a young man in good health and CMV-seronegative. Both conserved end residues are part of each CDR3. D genes are given only for firm matches. Size tells how often a clone was seen (once, few, many) or the class of an expanded clone, and some rows leave it out.

TRBD2	TRBJ2-2	-	TRBV2	17	CASSEARLAGNTGELFF	TGTGCCAGCAGTGAAGCGCGTCTAGCGGGAAATACCGGGGAGCTGTTTTTT
-	TRBJ1-3	-	TRBV2	13	CASSTASGNTIYF	TGTGCCAGCAGTACAGCTTCTGGAAACACCATATATTTT
TRBD2	TRBJ2-1	-	TRBV10-3	14	CAIRGLAGYNEQFF	TGTGCCATCAGGGGACTAGCGGGTTACAATGAGCAGTTCTTC
TRBD2	TRBJ2-1	-	TRBV28	15	CASIPAGRRGNEQFF	TGTGCCAGCATACCAGCGGGGAGGAGAGGCAATGAGCAGTTCTTC
-	TRBJ1-5	-	TRBV7-2	15	CASSLSPGSNQPQHF	TGTGCCAGCAGCCTAAGCCCGGGTAGCAATCAGCCCCAGCATTTT
-	TRBJ2-5	-	TRBV18	14	CASSPPTLTETQYF	TGTGCCAGCTCACCACCGACATTGACAGAGACCCAGTACTTC
-	TRBJ2-7	-	TRBV4-1	14	CASSIMTGSYEQYF	TGCGCCAGCAGCATCATGACAGGATCCTACGAGCAGTACTTC
TRBD1	TRBJ2-3	few	TRBV18	13	CASSRQGTDTQYF	TGTGCCAGCTCACGACAGGGTACAGATACGCAGTATTTT
TRBD1	TRBJ2-3	-	TRBV28	15	CASSLGTGEADTQYF	TGTGCCAGCAGTTTAGGGACAGGGGAGGCAGATACGCAGTATTTT
TRBD1	TRBJ1-2	-	TRBV19	15	CASSIPGQGPTGYTF	TGTGCCAGTAGTATCCCAGGACAGGGTCCCACTGGCTACACCTTC
-	TRBJ2-7	few	TRBV28	11	CASSSREKQYF	TGTGCCAGCAGTTCCCGTGAGAAGCAGTACTTC
TRBD2	TRBJ2-3	-	TRBV10-1	15	CASSEGLATQDTQYF	TGCGCCAGCAGTGAAGGACTAGCCACACAGGATACGCAGTATTTT
-	TRBJ2-5	-	TRBV5-6	14	CASSLGAGKETQYF	TGTGCCAGCAGCTTGGGGGCCGGGAAAGAGACCCAGTACTTC
TRBD1	TRBJ2-3	-	TRBV7-9	14	CASASTGGEDTQYF	TGTGCCAGCGCATCGACAGGGGGAGAAGATACGCAGTATTTT
-	TRBJ2-5	-	TRBV7-6	13	CASSLPPQETQYF	TGTGCCAGCAGCCTACCACCTCAAGAGACCCAGTACTTC
TRBD1	TRBJ2-1	-	TRBV29-1	19	CSVLSSLRAGTGRGNEQFF	TGCAGCGTTTTGAGTTCCCTCCGGGCGGGGACAGGGAGAGGGAATGAGCAGTTCTTC
-	TRBJ1-2	-	TRBV28	14	CASSLPPGASGYTF	TGTGCCAGCAGTTTACCGCCAGGGGCTTCTGGCTACACCTTC
TRBD1	TRBJ1-1	few	TRBV5-4	14	CASSSRGLGTEAFF	TGTGCCAGCAGCTCCAGGGGGCTCGGGACTGAAGCTTTCTTT
TRBD1	TRBJ2-1	-	TRBV28	14	CASSGTGGSGFQFF	TGTGCCAGCAGCGGGACAGGGGGCTCCGGTTTCCAGTTCTTC
TRBD1	TRBJ1-1	-	TRBV19	14	CASSSPRDSTEAFF	TGTGCCAGTAGTAGCCCGCGGGACAGCACTGAAGCTTTCTTT
-	TRBJ2-5	-	TRBV2	11	CAIALWATQYF	TGTGCCATCGCCCTTTGGGCGACCCAGTACTTC
TRBD1	TRBJ2-3	-	TRBV15	17	CATSRDLGTGNGNTQYF	TGTGCCACCAGCAGAGATCTTGGGACAGGGAATGGGAATACGCAGTATTTT
TRBD1	TRBJ1-2	-	TRBV28	13	CASVTGGNYGYTF	TGTGCCAGCGTCACAGGGGGCAATTATGGCTACACCTTC
-	TRBJ1-5	-	TRBV19	15	CASSTGTWGNQPQHF	TGTGCCAGTAGTACAGGGACATGGGGCAATCAGCCCCAGCATTTT
-	TRBJ2-7	-	TRBV10-1	17	CASSARPRTDPLNEQYF	TGCGCCAGCAGTGCGAGACCCCGGACAGACCCTTTAAACGAGCAGTACTTC
TRBD2	TRBJ2-7	-	TRBV6-5	15	CASIQDSGGNYEQYF	TGTGCCAGCATTCAAGATAGCGGGGGAAACTACGAGCAGTACTTC
-	TRBJ2-7	few	TRBV6-4	13	CASSYSPGREQYF	TGTGCCAGCAGTTACTCGCCAGGGAGGGAGCAGTACTTC
-	TRBJ1-2	-	TRBV2	15	CASTGPDASNYGYTF	TGTGCCAGCACTGGGCCCGATGCTTCTAACTATGGCTACACCTTC
TRBD2	TRBJ2-7	-	TRBV5-1	16	CASSSGGLAGGHEQYF	TGCGCCAGCAGCTCGGGAGGACTAGCGGGAGGGCATGAGCAGTACTTC
TRBD1	TRBJ2-7	-	TRBV27	16	CASSSPRTGRGYEQYF	TGTGCCAGCAGTTCCCCCCGGACAGGGCGAGGTTACGAGCAGTACTTC
-	TRBJ2-6	-	TRBV2	15	CASNGRGASANVLTF	TGTGCCAGCAACGGCAGGGGTGCGTCGGCCAACGTCCTGACTTTC
-	TRBJ2-6	-	TRBV5-4	17	CASSLGGGPSGANVLTF	TGTGCCAGCAGCTTGGGGGGGGGCCCCTCTGGGGCCAACGTCCTGACTTTC
-	TRBJ2-3	-	TRBV4-1	20	CASSQDRGARANPSTDTQYF	TGCGCCAGCAGCCAAGATCGGGGGGCGCGGGCTAACCCAAGCACAGATACGCAGTATTTT
-	TRBJ1-4	few	TRBV15	15	CATSRAWREYEKLFF	TGTGCCACCAGCAGAGCCTGGCGGGAGTATGAAAAACTGTTTTTT
TRBD2	TRBJ2-7	-	TRBV5-1	15	CASSLELAVTYEQYF	TGCGCCAGCAGCCTGGAACTAGCGGTGACCTACGAGCAGTACTTC
TRBD1	TRBJ1-1	-	TRBV28	12	CASTQGVPEAFF	TGTGCCAGCACCCAGGGGGTACCTGAAGCTTTCTTT
-	TRBJ1-5	-	TRBV18	14	CASSPSGGDQPQHF	TGTGCCAGCTCACCTTCCGGGGGTGATCAGCCCCAGCATTTT
-	TRBJ1-5	-	TRBV6-5	14	CASSLMGGSQPQHF	TGTGCCAGCAGCCTCATGGGGGGAAGTCAGCCCCAGCATTTT
TRBD1	TRBJ1-5	-	TRBV30	15	CAWSVTGTALKPQHF	TGTGCCTGGAGTGTTACTGGGACAGCGTTAAAGCCCCAGCATTTT
-	TRBJ2-1	once	TRBV5-6	12	CASSLPSLEQFF	TGTGCCAGCAGCCTCCCGTCCCTTGAGCAGTTCTTC
-	TRBJ2-7	-	TRBV5-1	16	CASSLVSRGETYEQYF	TGCGCCAGCAGCCTAGTTTCCAGGGGCGAGACCTACGAGCAGTACTTC
-	TRBJ1-6	-	TRBV28	14	CASKQSSYNSPLHF	TGTGCCAGCAAACAGAGCTCCTATAATTCACCCCTCCACTTT
TRBD2	TRBJ2-1	-	TRBV2	14	CATKEAGGYNEQFF	TGTGCCACAAAGGAAGCGGGGGGATACAATGAGCAGTTCTTC
TRBD2	TRBJ2-1	-	TRBV5-1	16	CASSLRTSGGHNEQFF	TGCGCCAGCAGCCTCCGGACTAGCGGGGGACACAATGAGCAGTTCTTC
TRBD1	TRBJ1-1	-	TRBV27	14	CASSTTGVGAEAFF	TGTGCCAGCAGTACGACAGGGGTGGGAGCTGAAGCTTTCTTT
TRBD2	TRBJ2-5	-	TRBV4-1	16	CASSPKHGAGQETQYF	TGCGCCAGCAGCCCCAAGCACGGAGCGGGACAAGAGACCCAGTACTTC
TRBD2	TRBJ2-6	-	TRBV28	15	CASEGRGSGANVLTF	TGTGCCAGCGAGGGGCGGGGGTCTGGGGCCAACGTCCTGACTTTC
TRBD1	TRBJ1-5	-	TRBV6-1	13	CASVPGQGWLWNF	TGTGCCAGCGTCCCGGGACAGGGTTGGCTTTGGAATTTT
-	TRBJ2-5	-	TRBV18	16	CASSPLMAQGKETQYF	TGTGCCAGCTCACCTCTCATGGCGCAGGGAAAGGAGACCCAGTACTTC
TRBD1	TRBJ1-4	-	TRBV4-2	15	CASSQTTGVDEKLFF	TGTGCCAGCAGCCAAACGACAGGGGTGGACGAAAAACTGTTTTTT
-	TRBJ2-5	once	TRBV4-1	16	CASSQEVRGPKETQYF	TGCGCCAGCAGCCAAGAAGTGCGGGGGCCCAAAGAGACCCAGTACTTC
TRBD1	TRBJ1-2	-	TRBV4-1	15	CASSQWTGSNYGYTF	TGCGCCAGCAGCCAATGGACAGGGTCCAACTATGGCTACACCTTC
-	TRBJ1-1	-	TRBV10-3	15	CAISVEGGSGTEAFF	TGTGCCATCAGTGTCGAGGGGGGGTCAGGCACTGAAGCTTTCTTT
TRBD1	TRBJ1-5	-	TRBV19	12	CASSSRQGLQHF	TGTGCCAGTAGTTCCCGACAGGGTCTCCAGCATTTT
TRBD2	TRBJ2-3	-	TRBV7-6	17	CASSLGLAGASTDTQYF	TGTGCCAGCAGCTTAGGACTAGCGGGGGCTAGCACAGATACGCAGTATTTT